This T cell receptor beta chain emerged from a study of CD8+ T cells in alopecia areata. This clone was detected only a few times. The CDR3 spans 14 residues. From germline, CDR1 is MGHDK and CDR2 SYGVNS. V was cut by 5 bases and J by 6 bases, with 14 bases left in between. RNA extraction was followed by reverse transcription into cDNA, which acted as the sequencing template. This table comes from immunoSEQ multiplex PCR, and its TCRdb copy is limited to in-frame clones, with some not included. The data show approximately 150,000 clones, roughly 50% seen once. The source is a human donor in good health. The chain combines TRBV25-1 with TRBJ1-5, with D perhaps TRBD1 (5 bases). The specimen sequenced was CD4+ T cells sorted from blood. The CDR3 region is CASSPREVTQPQHF. CDR3 bases: TGTGCCAGCAGTCCCAGGGAGGTAACTCAGCCCCAGCATTTT.